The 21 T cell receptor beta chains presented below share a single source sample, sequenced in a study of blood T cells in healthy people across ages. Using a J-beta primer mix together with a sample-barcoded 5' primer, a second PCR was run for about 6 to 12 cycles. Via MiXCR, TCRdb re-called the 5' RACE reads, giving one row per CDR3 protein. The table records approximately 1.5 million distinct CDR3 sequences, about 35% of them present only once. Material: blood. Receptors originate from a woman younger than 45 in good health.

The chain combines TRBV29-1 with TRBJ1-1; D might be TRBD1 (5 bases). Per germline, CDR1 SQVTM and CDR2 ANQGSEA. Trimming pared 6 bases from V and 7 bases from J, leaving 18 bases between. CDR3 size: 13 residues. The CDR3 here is CSVAPGLVNEAFF. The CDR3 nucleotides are TGCAGCGTCGCTCCAGGGTTGGTTAATGAAGCTTTCTTT.

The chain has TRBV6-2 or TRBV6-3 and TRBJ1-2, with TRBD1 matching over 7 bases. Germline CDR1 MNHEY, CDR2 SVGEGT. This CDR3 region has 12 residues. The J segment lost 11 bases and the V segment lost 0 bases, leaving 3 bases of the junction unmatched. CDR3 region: CASSYSKQGYTF. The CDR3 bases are TGTGCCAGCAGTTACTCGAAACAGGGGTACACCTTC.

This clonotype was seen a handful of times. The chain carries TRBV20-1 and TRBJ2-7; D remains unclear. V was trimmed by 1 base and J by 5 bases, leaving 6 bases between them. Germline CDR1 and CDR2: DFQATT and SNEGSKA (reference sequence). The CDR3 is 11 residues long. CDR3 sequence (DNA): TGCAGTGCTAGAGTTGGGGACGAGCAGTACTTC. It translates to CSARVGDEQYF.

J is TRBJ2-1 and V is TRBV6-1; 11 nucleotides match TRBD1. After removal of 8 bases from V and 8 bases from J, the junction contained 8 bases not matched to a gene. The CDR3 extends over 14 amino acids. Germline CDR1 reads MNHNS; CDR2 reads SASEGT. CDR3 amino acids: CASPRTGGGYEQFF. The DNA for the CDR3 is TGTGCCAGCCCCCGGACAGGGGGCGGGTATGAGCAGTTCTTC.

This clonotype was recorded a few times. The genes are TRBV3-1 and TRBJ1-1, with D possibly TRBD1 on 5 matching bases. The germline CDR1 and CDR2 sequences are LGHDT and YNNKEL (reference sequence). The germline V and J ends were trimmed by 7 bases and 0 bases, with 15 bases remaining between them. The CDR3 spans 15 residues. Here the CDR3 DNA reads TGTGCCAGCACCTCAGGGAGGGGATTGAACACTGAAGCTTTCTTT. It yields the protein CASTSGRGLNTEAFF.

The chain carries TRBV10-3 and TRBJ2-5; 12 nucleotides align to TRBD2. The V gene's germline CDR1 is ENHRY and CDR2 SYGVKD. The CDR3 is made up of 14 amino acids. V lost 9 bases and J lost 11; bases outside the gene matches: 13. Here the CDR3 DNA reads TGTGCCATAGCCACTAGCGGGGGGACCCATGAGCAGTACTTC. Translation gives CAIATSGGTHEQYF.

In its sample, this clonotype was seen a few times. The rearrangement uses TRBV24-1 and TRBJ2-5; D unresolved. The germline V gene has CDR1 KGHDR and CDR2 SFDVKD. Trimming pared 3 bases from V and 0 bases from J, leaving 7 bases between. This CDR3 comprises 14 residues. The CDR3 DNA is TGTGCCACCAGTGATCGACTGAACCAAGAGACCCAGTACTTC. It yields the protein CATSDRLNQETQYF.

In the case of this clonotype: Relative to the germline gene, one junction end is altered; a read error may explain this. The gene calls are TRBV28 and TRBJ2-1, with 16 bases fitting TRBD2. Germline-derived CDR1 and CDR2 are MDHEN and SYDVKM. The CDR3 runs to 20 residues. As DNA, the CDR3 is TGTGCCGGCAGTTCCGGAAAGGGGGGGACTAGCGGGAGGGCCTACAATGAGCAGTTCTTC. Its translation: CAGSSGKGGTSGRAYNEQFF.

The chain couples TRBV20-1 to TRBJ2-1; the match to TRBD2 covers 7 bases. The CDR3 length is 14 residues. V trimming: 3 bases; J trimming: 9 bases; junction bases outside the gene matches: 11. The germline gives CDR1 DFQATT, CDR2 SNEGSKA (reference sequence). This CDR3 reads CSARSGGGPSEQFF. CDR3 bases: TGCAGTGCTAGGTCGGGGGGAGGGCCAAGTGAGCAGTTCTTC.

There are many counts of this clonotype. CDR3 residues: CSARDPGRSSYEQYF. In nucleotides, the CDR3 is TGCAGTGCTAGAGACCCAGGGAGGAGCTCCTACGAGCAGTACTTC. This chain connects TRBV20-1 to TRBJ2-7; a weak D match, TRBD2 (6 bases). Germline CDR1 and CDR2: DFQATT and SNEGSKA (reference sequence). Trimming stripped 0 bases from V and 0 bases from J, with 12 bases between. This CDR3 region has 15 residues.

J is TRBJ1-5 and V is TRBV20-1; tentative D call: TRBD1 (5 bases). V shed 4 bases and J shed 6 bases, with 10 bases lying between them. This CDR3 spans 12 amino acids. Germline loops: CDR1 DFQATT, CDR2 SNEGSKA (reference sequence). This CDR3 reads CSATSGGQPQHF. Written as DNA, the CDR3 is TGCAGTGCTACCTCCGGGGGTCAGCCCCAGCATTTT.

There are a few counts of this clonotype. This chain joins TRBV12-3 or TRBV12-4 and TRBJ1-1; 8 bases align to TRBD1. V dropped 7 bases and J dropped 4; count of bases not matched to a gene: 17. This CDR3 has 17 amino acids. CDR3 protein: CASTDPDRDYLTTEAFF. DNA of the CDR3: TGTGCCAGCACCGACCCGGACAGGGACTACCTTACCACTGAAGCTTTCTTT.

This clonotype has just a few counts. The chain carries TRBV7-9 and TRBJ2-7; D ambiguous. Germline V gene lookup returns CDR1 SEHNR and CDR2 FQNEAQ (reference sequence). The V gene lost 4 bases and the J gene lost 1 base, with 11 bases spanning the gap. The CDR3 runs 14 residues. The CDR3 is CASSSAGQSYEQYF. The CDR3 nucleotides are TGTGCCAGCAGCTCAGCTGGGCAGTCCTACGAGCAGTACTTC.

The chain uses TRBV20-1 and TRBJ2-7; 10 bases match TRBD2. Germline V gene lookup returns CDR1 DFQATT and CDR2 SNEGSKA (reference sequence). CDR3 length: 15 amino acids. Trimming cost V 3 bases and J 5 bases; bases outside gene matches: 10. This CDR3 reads CSASLLAGTRDEQYF. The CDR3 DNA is TGCAGTGCTAGCCTACTAGCGGGGACTAGGGACGAGCAGTACTTC.

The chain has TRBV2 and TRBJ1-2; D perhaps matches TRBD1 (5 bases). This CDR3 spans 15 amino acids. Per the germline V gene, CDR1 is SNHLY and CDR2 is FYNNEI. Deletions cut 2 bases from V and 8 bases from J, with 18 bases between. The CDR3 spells CASSELRGRVGGYTF. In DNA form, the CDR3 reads TGTGCCAGCAGTGAATTGAGGGGACGGGTCGGAGGCTACACCTTC.

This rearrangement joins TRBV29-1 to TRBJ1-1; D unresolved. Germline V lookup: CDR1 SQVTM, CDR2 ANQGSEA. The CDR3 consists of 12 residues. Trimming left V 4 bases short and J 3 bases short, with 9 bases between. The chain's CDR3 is CSVGQQHTEAFF. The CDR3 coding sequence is TGCAGCGTTGGGCAGCAACACACTGAAGCTTTCTTT.

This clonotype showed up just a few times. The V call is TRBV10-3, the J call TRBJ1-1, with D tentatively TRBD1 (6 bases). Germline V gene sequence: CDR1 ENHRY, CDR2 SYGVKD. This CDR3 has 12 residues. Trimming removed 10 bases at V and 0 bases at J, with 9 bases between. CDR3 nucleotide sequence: TGTGCCACCACAGGGTTGAACACTGAAGCTTTCTTT. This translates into CATTGLNTEAFF.

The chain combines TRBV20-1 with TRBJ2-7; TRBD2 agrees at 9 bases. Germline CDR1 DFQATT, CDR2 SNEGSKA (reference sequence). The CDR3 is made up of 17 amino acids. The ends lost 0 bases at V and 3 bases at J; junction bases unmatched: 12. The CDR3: CSAREVSGGRENYEQYF. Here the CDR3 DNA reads TGCAGTGCTAGAGAAGTTAGCGGGGGCCGGGAGAACTACGAGCAGTACTTC.

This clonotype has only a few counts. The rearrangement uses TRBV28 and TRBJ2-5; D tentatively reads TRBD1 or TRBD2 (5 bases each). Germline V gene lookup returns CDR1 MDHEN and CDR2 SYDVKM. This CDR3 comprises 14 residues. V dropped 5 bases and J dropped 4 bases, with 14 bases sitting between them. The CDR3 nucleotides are TGTGCCAGCAGTCCCGGGACCCCGCCAGAGACCCAGTACTTC. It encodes CASSPGTPPETQYF.

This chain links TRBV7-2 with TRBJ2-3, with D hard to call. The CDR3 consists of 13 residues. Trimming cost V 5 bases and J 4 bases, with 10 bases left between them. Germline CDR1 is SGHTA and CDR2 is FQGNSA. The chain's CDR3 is CASSTPRADTQYF. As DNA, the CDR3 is TGTGCCAGCAGCACCCCTAGGGCAGATACGCAGTATTTT.

The CDR3 sequence is CATSGGLGGYTF. In nucleotides, the CDR3 is TGTGCCACCAGCGGAGGACTGGGTGGCTACACCTTC. The chain carries TRBV15 and TRBJ1-2; D remains unclear. Trimming removed 5 bases at V and 7 bases at J, with 11 bases between. Germline V gives CDR1 LNHNV, CDR2 YYDKDF (reference sequence). CDR3 length: 12 amino acids.